This TCR beta chain derives from a study of cytomegalovirus exposure and HLA in healthy donors (dated 2017 in TCRdb). As for the study more broadly: According to an earlier analysis of 587 of the donors, about 179 million T cells yielded roughly 110 million unique TCR beta sequences and approximately 280 Gb of sequence data. A later genetic analysis used genome-wide SNP genotypes for about 55% of the 666 donors, treating that subset as a discovery cohort. Among the roughly 410 genotyped donors, around 81% belonged to the genetic ancestry cluster associated with self-reported Caucasian donors. A later analysis re-examined previously published TCR beta repertoires from about 700 donors and added high-resolution HLA genotyping to investigate patterns of TCR occurrence. Roughly 300 gigabases of sequencing data and approximately 91 million unique TCR sequences made up an early release that covered 640 HLA-typed donors. To predict cytomegalovirus infection status, the study combined high-throughput TCR immunosequencing, statistical association of individual TCRs with disease status, and machine learning. In an earlier analysis of a few hundred of the donors, high-throughput TCR beta sequencing was used to judge whether each TCR beta V gene segment behaved as functional or pseudogenic. Roughly five DR-DQ haplotypes were handled as single units for association and clustering, since linkage in the cohort was strong. The number of donors typed differed by locus, with 629-630 for A, B, C, DRB1 and DQB1, more than 500 for DQA1, 600 to 610 for DPA1, and about 450 for DPB1. Among about 400 genotyped donors of the cohort, an average of around 250,000 unique TCR beta nucleotide sequences was sequenced per donor, of which roughly 17% were non-productive. The study aimed to test whether cataloging public T cell receptors could reveal signatures of past pathogen exposure. In the later analysis, no new phenotypic data were used to find candidate immune exposures; instead, reliance was placed on TCR beta sequences and their occurrence across donors. A separate validation cohort of 90 to 150 different subjects was used in addition to the 666-subject first cohort. Donor age, sex, ethnicity and CMV serostatus were compiled together with the repertoire data. Using immunosequencing, the study profiled T cell repertoires from approximately 700 subjects and related those repertoires to cytomegalovirus serostatus. Both class I and class II loci were covered by HLA typing, at four-digit resolution. All discovery cohort repertoires had been generated on a single sequencing platform.

Library creation used the immunoSEQ multiplex PCR assay. For the multiplex PCR, a mixture combining 60 forward primers for TCR Vbeta segments and 13 reverse primers for TCR Jbeta segments was used. A multiplex PCR assay on genomic DNA amplified the CDR3 region of rearranged TCR beta genes. On the Illumina HiSeq System, the amplified TCR beta libraries were sequenced as 87-base-pair reads. As for the authors' bioinformatics: A later analysis counted some 74 million unique TCR beta chains across the 666 repertoires, and around 12 million of these chains were shared by at least two donors. Raw reads were error-corrected and collapsed into unique sequences by a nearest-neighbor algorithm in which closely related sequences were merged to remove PCR and sequencing errors. CDR3 sequences were aligned to IMGT reference sequences to assign V, D and J gene segments. For a sequence to be retained, a match of at least six nucleotides to both a V gene segment and a J gene segment was required. A rearrangement was called productive if the CDR3 had no stop codons and remained in frame with V and J, and every other rearrangement was called non-productive. Following IMGT convention, CDR3 was defined as the stretch from the second conserved V-encoded cysteine up to the conserved J-encoded phenylalanine. The earlier analysis of a few hundred of the donors excluded any sequence lacking an unambiguous match to a single V gene segment. In an earlier analysis of a few hundred of the donors, V segments were called functional above 56.7% productive rearrangements and were called segregating when the between-donor standard deviation exceeded 5%. A statistical classification framework was developed to diagnose cytomegalovirus status using the catalog of TCR beta chain sequences. V and J gene assignment, in a later analysis, came from comparing TCR nucleotide sequences with IMGT/GENE-DB human TR gene sequences. A later analysis assigned CDR3 sequences and most-parsimonious VDJ recombination scenarios with the TCRdist pipeline. A later analysis defined each TCR beta chain by its CDR3 amino acid sequence plus V-gene family, and excluded reads lacking a unique V-gene family. In a later analysis, approximately 590 highly shared, low-generation-probability nucleotide sequences were removed to address suspected cross-contamination and a sequencing artifact. In a later analysis, a clonal expansion index for each public chain was calculated from normalized within-repertoire ranks of inferred template counts. In a later analysis, generation probabilities were computed using a VDJ recombination model fitted to out-of-frame rearrangements, and the results were checked against IGoR. A later analysis scored TCR-TCR, TCR-HLA and TCR-CMV co-occurrence with hypergeometric tests, applying a repertoire-size bias correction to TCR pairs. False discovery rates were estimated in a later analysis by permuting HLA or CMV assignments 20 times. In a later analysis, co-occurring TCRs were grouped using DBSCAN, with TCRdist sequence similarity added in when clustering inside HLA-allele-positive subsets. Repertoires with fewer than 30,000 or more than 120,000 public chains, plus five repertoires with anomalous nucleotide sharing, were excluded from co-occurrence clustering. The source is immuneACCESS, and TCRdb retained only in-frame sequences with V and J called. Part of the clones is not carried over; for the studies checked, unresolved V genes explain less than half of this, and the remainder is unexplained. V, J and clone size are taken as reported in that table, and D and trimming were inferred from the DNA itself. The sample yields 150,000 or so clones; about 82% were counted once. Of the sample, 0.77% falls within the top ten clones.

General study outcomes and caveats: A further reported finding was that TCR beta sequences accurately predicted the HLA-A and HLA-B alleles for most subjects in the first cohort. According to the authors, the approach could potentially be generalized to other disease states and immunological phenotypes. A later analysis found that most CMV-associated TCR beta chains appeared HLA-restricted, with HLA associations seemingly driven largely by CMV exposure. The classifier was reported to diagnose cytomegalovirus status with high specificity and sensitivity in both the original cohort and the validation cohort. Immune exposure information for the cohort was limited to CMV serostatus. According to a later analysis, parvovirus B19, influenza, CMV and Epstein-Barr virus appeared linked to several top co-occurrence clusters. In vitro tests confirmed that three of the cytomegalovirus-associated TCR beta chains recognize cytomegalovirus antigens. When HLA alleles, especially DR and DQ, strongly co-occurred, attributing TCR associations to individual alleles was difficult. A later genetic analysis reported fewer N-insertions in productive TCRs among donors in an Asian-associated ancestry cluster than the roughly 700-donor mean. A later analysis found that TCR association rates varied across HLA loci, with DRB1 alleles showing the most associated TCRs and HLA-C alleles the fewest. The sequencing pipeline was judged likely to have produced a cluster of highly shared sequence variants as a technical artifact. Across donors, most TCR sequences were observed very rarely, whereas some public TCRs were present in many individuals. Compared with equally common non-associated chains, HLA-associated TCR beta chains in a later analysis were more clonally expanded and had lower generation probabilities. At a false discovery rate of 0.05, a later analysis linked under 20,000 TCR beta sequences to specific HLA alleles. Only TCR beta chains were sequenced in this cohort, and the absence of alpha or paired-chain data limited detectable features. V-gene and J-gene trimming of TCR beta chains was associated with a missense DCLRE1C variant in a later genetic analysis, and the association was replicated in an independent cohort. In an earlier analysis of some 550 of the donors, most TCR beta V segments were observed in productive rearrangements about 87% or about 30% of the time, broadly matching IMGT annotations. Because counts were too low, more than 15 rarely observed V segments, including chromosome 9 orphons, were left out of the earlier analysis of a few hundred of the donors. Roughly uniform sequencing depth across donors was assumed in presence/absence analyses, although this assumption may not hold. A total of about 150 TCR beta chains were listed by the study as associated with cytomegalovirus. Because HLA typing was unavailable for some donors at each locus, only the typed subset was used in association tests. Correlated functional status among segregating V segments might be attributable to linkage disequilibrium, but an unknown experimental factor could not be ruled out.

The cohort was made up of approximately 700 healthy bone marrow donors. Cohort members were all nominally healthy when sampled, although unrecorded immune exposures were likely present. The donor tested CMV seronegative, placing the donor among the 350 to 400 seronegative members of the cohort. Each donor provided a peripheral blood sample, and peripheral blood mononuclear cells were used for TCR beta sequencing. Genomic DNA extraction from the blood cell samples was performed with the Qiagen DNeasy Blood Extraction Kit. About this clone itself: It has no known antigen specificity. Nothing much larger sits one base from this clone, and base qualities are not available.

This sequence originates from a woman aged 18-30 years in good health and CMV-seronegative. Source material: PBMCs.

The DNA sequence reads TGTGCCAGTAGTATAGACCTATTGGGGGGAGGGACCGGGGAGCTGTTTTTT. Its coded protein is CASSIDLLGGGTGELFF. The rearranged chain carries TRBV19 and TRBJ2-2; 7 central nucleotides agree with TRBD2. Via the germline V gene (reference sequence), CDR1 is LNHDA and CDR2 SQIVND. Including the terminal cysteine and phenylalanine, the CDR3 comprises 17 residues. Left in the record is the CDR3 DNA by itself, 51 bases read in frame from the first base. V lost 0 bases and J lost 5 bases, and the count of bases not matched to a germline gene is 9.